This TCR beta chain was identified during a study of blood T cell repertoires in COVID-19 (TCRdb year 2020). Regarding the research as a whole: Samples from collaborators originated in the United States, Italy and Spain and spanned both the acute and convalescent phases of COVID-19. The material from the prospective study consisted of cDNA or gDNA derived from T cells, B-cell-depleted T cells, or PBMCs. Subjects who had been exposed to COVID-19, were actively infected with it, or had recovered from it provided the deeply sampled blood TCRbeta repertoires that made up the dataset. A freely available public database, intended as a resource for researchers studying the immune response to SARS-CoV-2, is where the repertoires were released. Samples were obtained from the ongoing ImmuneRACE study (first 160 participants) and from some 1,200 subjects provided by 6 global collaborators. A de-identified subject ID, COVID-19 status, age in years and sex were almost always included in the sample metadata. HLA class I and class II types, where available, came from metadata supplied by the sample provider rather than from assay-based typing. Summary of the overall study and its limitations: Clinical and demographic metadata were provided uncurated, with the amount varying by source and participant.

Regarding this clone: Its target antigen remains unknown. Base quality data are lacking; no much larger clone is found one base away.

Participants in the prospective study were enrolled through a virtual design, were aged roughly 18 to 100 years, and lived in roughly 26 United States geographic areas. Cohort assignment in the prospective study relied on participant-reported clinical history from a screening survey and a study questionnaire. For ImmuneRACE Cohort 3, a participant was defined as recovered based on two consecutive negative NP/OP PCR tests, clearance by a healthcare professional, or resolution of symptoms. In the prospective study, whole blood, serum and a nasopharyngeal or oropharyngeal swab were collected from each participant by mobile phlebotomists. Additional blood draws and questionnaires over an approximately 2-month period could optionally be provided by prospective study participants. Before DNA extraction, blood samples from the prospective study were shipped at room temperature or frozen. The immunoSEQ Assay, a bias-controlled multiplex PCR, was used to amplify TCRbeta CDR3 regions from genomic DNA. Per the source publication's procedure: The number of nucleated cells in each sample was estimated by amplification of reference gene primers within the assay. Sequence reads were collapsed and filtered to measure the absolute abundance of every unique TCRbeta CDR3 rearrangement. For each sample, productive Simpson clonality was calculated as the square root of Simpson's diversity index across productive rearrangements. Not all clones reach the TCRdb copy of this immuneACCESS table, which keeps in-frame sequences only. Checked studies attribute under half of the gap to unresolved V genes and leave the rest unexplained. Clonal size and the V and J genes are those of that table, whereas D and trimming came from the DNA. The sample table holds more than 250,000 clones, of which 87% were seen once. Together, the top ten hold approximately 5% of the sample.

According to the germline V gene, CDR1 reads SGHTA and CDR2 reads FQGNSA. From its cysteine to its phenylalanine, the CDR3 spans 15 amino acids. The kept DNA is CDR3 alone, 45 bases in frame from the first base. V sheds 5 bases and J sheds 6 bases, leaving 17 bases between their ends. The chain employs TRBV7-2 and TRBJ1-5, and possibly TRBD1, on 5 matching bases. The receptor was isolated from a woman in her twenties or thirties who had recovered from COVID-19. The sequencing input was PBMCs or T cells enriched from blood (not recorded which). The DNA is as follows: TGTGCCAGCAGCCCCCAGGAGGGGCACACTCAGCCCCAGCATTTT. The encoded protein is CASSPQEGHTQPQHF.